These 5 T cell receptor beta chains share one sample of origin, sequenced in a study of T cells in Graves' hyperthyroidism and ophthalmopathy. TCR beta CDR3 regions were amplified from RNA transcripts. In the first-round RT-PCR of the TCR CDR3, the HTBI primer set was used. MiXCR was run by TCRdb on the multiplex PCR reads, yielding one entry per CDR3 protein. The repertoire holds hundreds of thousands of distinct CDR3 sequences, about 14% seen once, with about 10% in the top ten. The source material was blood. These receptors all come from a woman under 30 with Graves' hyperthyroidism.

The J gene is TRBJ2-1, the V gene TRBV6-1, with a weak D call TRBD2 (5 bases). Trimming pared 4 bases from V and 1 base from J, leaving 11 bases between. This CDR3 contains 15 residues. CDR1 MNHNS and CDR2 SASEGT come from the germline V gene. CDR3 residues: CASSALRRSYNEQFF. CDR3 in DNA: TGTGCCAGCAGTGCCCTCCGGAGGTCCTACAATGAGCAGTTCTTC.

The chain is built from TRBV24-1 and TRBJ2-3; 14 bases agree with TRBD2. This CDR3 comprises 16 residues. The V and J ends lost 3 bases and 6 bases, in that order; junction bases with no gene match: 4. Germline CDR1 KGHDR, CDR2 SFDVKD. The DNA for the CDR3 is TGTGCCACCAGTGATACCCGACTAGCGGGAGGGGATACGCAGTATTTT. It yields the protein CATSDTRLAGGDTQYF.

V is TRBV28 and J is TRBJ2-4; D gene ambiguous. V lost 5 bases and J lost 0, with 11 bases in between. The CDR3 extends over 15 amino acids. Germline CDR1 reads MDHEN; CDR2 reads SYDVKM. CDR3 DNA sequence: TGTGCCAGCAGTCAACAGTTACTAGCCAAAAACATTCAGTACTTC. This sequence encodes CASSQQLLAKNIQYF.

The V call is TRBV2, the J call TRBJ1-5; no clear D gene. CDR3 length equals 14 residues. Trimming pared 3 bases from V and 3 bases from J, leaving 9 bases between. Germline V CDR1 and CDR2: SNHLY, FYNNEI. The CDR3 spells CASSEWGHNQPQHF. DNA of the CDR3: TGTGCCAGCAGTGAGTGGGGTCACAATCAGCCCCAGCATTTT.

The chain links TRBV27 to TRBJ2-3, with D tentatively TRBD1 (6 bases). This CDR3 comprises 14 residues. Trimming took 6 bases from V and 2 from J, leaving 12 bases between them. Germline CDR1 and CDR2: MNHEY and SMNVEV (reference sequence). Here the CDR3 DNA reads TGTGCCAGCAGAAAGGACAGCACCACAGATACGCAGTATTTT. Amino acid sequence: CASRKDSTTDTQYF.